This is a list of T cell receptor beta chains from one sample in a study of cytomegalovirus exposure and HLA in healthy donors. Produced via immunoSEQ multiplex PCR; TCRdb's table is partial and in-frame only. Counted here are roughly 170,000 clones, around 80% occurring once; the ten biggest clones make up 2% to 3%. The sequenced sample was PBMCs. Receptor source: a female donor in good health and CMV-seronegative. Both conserved end residues are part of each CDR3. The order of the fields is J gene, D gene, CDR3 length, clone size, V gene, CDR3 DNA, CDR3 protein. A D gene is named only where the DNA matches it firmly. Where a row states a size, it is once, few, many or the class of an expanded clone; other rows omit it.

J: TRBJ2-7
D: NA
length: 14
size: NA
V: TRBV27
DNA: TGTGCCAGCAGTCTGGGGCGGAGCTCCTACGAGCAGTACTTC
CDR3: CASSLGRSSYEQYF

J: TRBJ2-5
D: NA
length: 15
size: NA
V: TRBV19
DNA: TGTGCCAGTAGTATGGGAACAGGACCAGGGGAGACCCAGTACTTC
CDR3: CASSMGTGPGETQYF

J: TRBJ1-4
D: TRBD1
length: 17
size: NA
V: TRBV28
DNA: TGTGCCAGCACCCGTTCCTTATACAGGGGGATAAATGAAAAACTGTTTTTT
CDR3: CASTRSLYRGINEKLFF

J: TRBJ1-6
D: TRBD1
length: 14
size: NA
V: TRBV7-9
DNA: TGTGCCAGCAGGCGGACAGGGGATAATTCACCCCTCCACTTT
CDR3: CASRRTGDNSPLHF

J: TRBJ1-5
D: TRBD1
length: 13
size: once
V: TRBV10-3
DNA: TGTGCCATCAGTGGGGACAGTAATCAGCCCCAGCATTTT
CDR3: CAISGDSNQPQHF

J: TRBJ2-7
D: NA
length: 13
size: NA
V: TRBV2
DNA: TGTGCCAGCAGCCCAGGGAACGGCTACGAGCAGTACTTC
CDR3: CASSPGNGYEQYF

J: TRBJ2-1
D: NA
length: 11
size: few
V: TRBV20-1
DNA: TGCAGTGCTAACGAGGTGGGTGAGCAGTTCTTC
CDR3: CSANEVGEQFF

J: TRBJ2-3
D: NA
length: 16
size: NA
V: TRBV6-5
DNA: TGTGCCAGCAGTTCACCGGGAGATGGGATCACAGATACGCAGTATTTT
CDR3: CASSSPGDGITDTQYF

J: TRBJ2-2
D: TRBD1
length: 18
size: NA
V: TRBV7-3
DNA: TGTGCCAGCAGTCCCGACCGAGCCCTAACAGGGGCCACCGGGGAGCTGTTTTTT
CDR3: CASSPDRALTGATGELFF

J: TRBJ1-1
D: NA
length: 15
size: NA
V: TRBV25-1
DNA: TGTGCCAGCAGTGAAGTGGGGGGGCTGGGCACTGAAGCTTTCTTT
CDR3: CASSEVGGLGTEAFF

J: TRBJ2-3
D: TRBD2
length: 16
size: NA
V: TRBV9
DNA: TGTGCCAGCAGCGCCGGGACTAGCGGCAACACAGATACGCAGTATTTT
CDR3: CASSAGTSGNTDTQYF

J: TRBJ1-4
D: TRBD1
length: 15
size: NA
V: TRBV30
DNA: TGTGCCTGGTCCCCGCCCGGGACAGGGTTTGAAAAACTGTTTTTT
CDR3: CAWSPPGTGFEKLFF

J: TRBJ2-7
D: TRBD2
length: 13
size: NA
V: TRBV28
DNA: TGTGCCACCCTCAAAGCGGGACTCTACGAGCAGTACTTC
CDR3: CATLKAGLYEQYF

J: TRBJ2-7
D: NA
length: 14
size: NA
V: TRBV7-2
DNA: TGTGCCAGCAGCTCGGAGGGTGGGACCTACGAGCAGTACTTC
CDR3: CASSSEGGTYEQYF

J: TRBJ1-5
D: NA
length: 15
size: NA
V: TRBV6-5
DNA: TGTGCCAGCAGCCGGAACAGGGCCAGCAATCAGCCCCAGCATTTT
CDR3: CASSRNRASNQPQHF

J: TRBJ2-3
D: NA
length: 14
size: NA
V: TRBV7-2
DNA: TGTGCCAGCAGCTTATTGGCAGGGTGGGATACGCAGTATTTT
CDR3: CASSLLAGWDTQYF

J: TRBJ2-1
D: NA
length: 14
size: NA
V: TRBV5-1
DNA: TGCGCCAGCAGCCTCGGGCGGGCGGACAATGAGCAGTTCTTC
CDR3: CASSLGRADNEQFF

J: TRBJ2-7
D: NA
length: 12
size: few
V: TRBV6-5
DNA: TGTGCCAGCAGTGTTGACAGCCACGAGCAGTACTTC
CDR3: CASSVDSHEQYF

J: TRBJ2-5
D: TRBD2
length: 18
size: NA
V: TRBV7-2
DNA: TGTGCCAGCAGCGAGACTAGCGGGGGGGGCAAGTACCAAGAGACCCAGTACTTC
CDR3: CASSETSGGGKYQETQYF

J: TRBJ1-2
D: NA
length: 12
size: NA
V: TRBV9
DNA: TGTGCCAGCAGCGCGACAGCTTATGGCTACACCTTC
CDR3: CASSATAYGYTF

J: TRBJ2-7
D: TRBD2
length: 15
size: NA
V: TRBV4-2
DNA: TGTGCCAGCAGCCAAGAGCTAGCGGGCACCTACGAGCAGTACTTC
CDR3: CASSQELAGTYEQYF

J: TRBJ2-1
D: TRBD2
length: 16
size: NA
V: TRBV27
DNA: TGTGCCAGCAGGCTCGCGGGAGGGAGCTCCTACAATGAGCAGTTCTTC
CDR3: CASRLAGGSSYNEQFF

J: TRBJ2-7
D: NA
length: 16
size: NA
V: TRBV9
DNA: TGTGCCAGCAGCCCCCGTGGAGGGAGCGGATGCTACGAGCAGTACTTC
CDR3: CASSPRGGSGCYEQYF

J: TRBJ2-3
D: TRBD1
length: 13
size: NA
V: TRBV7-9
DNA: TGTGCCAGCAGCTTAAATCAAGGACAGGGGGAGTATTTT
CDR3: CASSLNQGQGEYF

J: TRBJ2-5
D: NA
length: 16
size: NA
V: TRBV9
DNA: TGTGCCAGCAGCGTAGCTTCGGGGGGCAACCAAGAGACCCAGTACTTC
CDR3: CASSVASGGNQETQYF

J: TRBJ2-5
D: NA
length: 12
size: once
V: TRBV19
DNA: TGTGCCAGGAAGGAGACTGAGGAGACCCAGTACTTC
CDR3: CARKETEETQYF

J: TRBJ2-7
D: TRBD2
length: 14
size: NA
V: TRBV7-2
DNA: TGTGCCAGCAGCTATCAGGCAGGGAGGGACGAGCAGTACTTC
CDR3: CASSYQAGRDEQYF

J: TRBJ2-7
D: TRBD1
length: 13
size: NA
V: TRBV4-3
DNA: TGCGCCAGCAGCCCCGGGGACAGTTACGAGCAGTACTTC
CDR3: CASSPGDSYEQYF

J: TRBJ2-1
D: NA
length: 16
size: NA
V: TRBV4-2
DNA: TGTGCCAGCAGCCACCCTAGAGATCTTCCATACAATGAGCAGTTCTTC
CDR3: CASSHPRDLPYNEQFF

J: TRBJ1-1
D: TRBD1
length: 13
size: NA
V: TRBV30
DNA: TGTGCCTGGAGTGACAGGGGGCAGAGGGAAGCTTTCTTT
CDR3: CAWSDRGQREAFF

J: TRBJ2-3
D: NA
length: 14
size: NA
V: TRBV5-1
DNA: TGCGCCAGCAGCTTGGGGGGAGGCACAGATACGCAGTATTTT
CDR3: CASSLGGGTDTQYF

J: TRBJ1-1
D: NA
length: 13
size: NA
V: TRBV27
DNA: TGTGCCAGCAGTTTATTCCGGGGCACTGAAGCTTTCTTT
CDR3: CASSLFRGTEAFF

J: TRBJ2-3
D: TRBD1
length: 16
size: NA
V: TRBV5-1
DNA: TGCGCCAGCAGCTTGGAGGTGGGACAGGGGGCCGATACGCAGTATTTT
CDR3: CASSLEVGQGADTQYF

J: TRBJ2-7
D: TRBD2
length: 16
size: NA
V: TRBV5-1
DNA: TGCGCCAGCAGCCCGAGAGCGGGAGGTAGTTTCGACGAGCAGTACTTC
CDR3: CASSPRAGGSFDEQYF

J: TRBJ2-7
D: TRBD2
length: 15
size: few
V: TRBV2
DNA: TGTGCCAGCAGGGCGACTAGCGGGATAGTCAACGAGCAGTACTTC
CDR3: CASRATSGIVNEQYF

J: TRBJ2-1
D: NA
length: 13
size: NA
V: TRBV6-1
DNA: TGTGCCAGCAGAGAGCGGAGCTACAATGAGCAGTTCTTC
CDR3: CASRERSYNEQFF

J: TRBJ1-6
D: NA
length: 14
size: NA
V: TRBV10-1
DNA: TGCGCCAGCAGTCCCCCGGAGAGGTTTGCACCCCTCCACTTT
CDR3: CASSPPERFAPLHF

J: TRBJ1-4
D: NA
length: 15
size: NA
V: TRBV6-5
DNA: TGTGCCAGCAGTCCCCCGAGAGGCACTTCTGAAAAACTGTTTTTT
CDR3: CASSPPRGTSEKLFF

J: TRBJ2-7
D: NA
length: 14
size: NA
V: TRBV15
DNA: TGTGCCACCACCCCCGATAGGGGCGCCTACGAGCAGTACTTC
CDR3: CATTPDRGAYEQYF

J: TRBJ1-1
D: NA
length: 13
size: NA
V: TRBV9
DNA: TGTGCCAGCAGCGTAGTATCGGGGGGCCAGGCTTTCTTT
CDR3: CASSVVSGGQAFF